This T cell receptor beta chain was sequenced in a study of cytomegalovirus exposure and HLA in healthy donors. The PCR made use of 60 Vbeta and 13 Jbeta primers. This table comes from immunoSEQ multiplex PCR, and its TCRdb copy is limited to in-frame clones, with some not included. The repertoire includes over 70,000 clones, around two thirds of them detected once, and roughly 10% sits in the top ten. The clonotype comes from a woman between 50 and 59 years old in good health and CMV-seropositive. Sequencing input: PBMCs.

CDR3 loop: CASSQRTGTDTQYF. CDR3 in DNA: TGTGCCAGCAGTCAAAGGACTGGAACAGATACGCAGTATTTT. The V call is TRBV6-1, the J call TRBJ2-3; weak D call: TRBD2 (5 bases). The CDR3 is 14 amino acids. Germline lookup yields CDR1 MNHNS and CDR2 SASEGT. Trimming took 5 bases from V and 3 from J, leaving 12 bases between them.